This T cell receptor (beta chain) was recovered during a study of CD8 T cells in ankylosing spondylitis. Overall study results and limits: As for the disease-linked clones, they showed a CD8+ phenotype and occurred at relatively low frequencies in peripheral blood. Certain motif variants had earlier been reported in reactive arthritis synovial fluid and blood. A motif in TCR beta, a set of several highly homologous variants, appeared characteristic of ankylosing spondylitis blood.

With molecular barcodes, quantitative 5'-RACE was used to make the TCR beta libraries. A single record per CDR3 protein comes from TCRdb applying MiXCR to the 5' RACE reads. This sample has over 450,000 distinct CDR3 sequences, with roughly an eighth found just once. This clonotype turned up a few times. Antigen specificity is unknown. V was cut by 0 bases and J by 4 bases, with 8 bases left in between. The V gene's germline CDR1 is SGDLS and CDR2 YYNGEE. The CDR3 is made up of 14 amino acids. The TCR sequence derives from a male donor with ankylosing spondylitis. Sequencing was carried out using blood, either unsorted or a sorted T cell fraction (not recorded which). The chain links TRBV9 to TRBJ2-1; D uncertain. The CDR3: CASSVGSGYNEQFF. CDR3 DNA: TGTGCCAGCAGCGTAGGGAGTGGGTACAATGAGCAGTTCTTC. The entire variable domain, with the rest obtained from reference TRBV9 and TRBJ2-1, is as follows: DSGVTQTPKHLITATGQRVTLRCSPRSGDLSVYWYQQSLDQGLQFLIQYYNGEERAKGNILERFSAQQFPDLHSELNLSSLELGDSALYFCASSVGSGYNEQFFGPGTRLTVL.